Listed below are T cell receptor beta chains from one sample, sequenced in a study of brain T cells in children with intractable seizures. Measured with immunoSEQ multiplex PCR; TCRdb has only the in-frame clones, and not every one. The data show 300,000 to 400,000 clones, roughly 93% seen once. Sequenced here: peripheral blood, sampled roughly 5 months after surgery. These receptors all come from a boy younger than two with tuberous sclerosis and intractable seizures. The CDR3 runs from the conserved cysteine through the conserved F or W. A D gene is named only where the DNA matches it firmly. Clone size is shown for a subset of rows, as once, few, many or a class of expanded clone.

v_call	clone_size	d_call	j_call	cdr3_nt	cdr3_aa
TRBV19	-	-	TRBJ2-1	TGTGCCAGTAGTACCGGGACTCTCAATTTGTTCTTC	CASSTGTLNLFF
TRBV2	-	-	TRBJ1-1	TGTGCCAGCAGTTCGTCGCACAGGGCCCCTGAAGCTTTCTTT	CASSSSHRAPEAFF
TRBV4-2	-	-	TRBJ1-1	TGTGCCAGCAGTCAAGGCAGCGAAGCTTTCTTT	CASSQGSEAFF
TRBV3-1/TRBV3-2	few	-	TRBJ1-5	TGTGCCAGCAGCCAAGCATCAGGTAGCAATCAGCCCCAGCATTTT	CASSQASGSNQPQHF
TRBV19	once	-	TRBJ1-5	TGTGCCAGTGACCTTTTCGGGCCCCATCAGCCCCAGCATTTT	CASDLFGPHQPQHF
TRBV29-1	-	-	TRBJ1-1	TGCAGCGCCCCCGTAGGGACTGAAGCTTTCTTT	CSAPVGTEAFF
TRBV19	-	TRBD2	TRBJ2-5	TGTGCCAGTAGGCCACGGACTAGCTGGGAGACCCAGTACTTC	CASRPRTSWETQYF
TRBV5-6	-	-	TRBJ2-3	TGTGCCAGCAGCCAGGTTTTTAGGGAGATGGGCACAGATACGCAGTATTTT	CASSQVFREMGTDTQYF
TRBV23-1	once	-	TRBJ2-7	TGCGCCAGCAGTCAATCGGGACGTATCTACGAGCAGTACTTC	CASSQSGRIYEQYF
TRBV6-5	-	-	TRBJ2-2	TGTGCCAGCAGGAACACCAGGGTAGTAAGCGGGGAGCTGTTTTTT	CASRNTRVVSGELFF
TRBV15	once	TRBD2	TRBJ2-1	TGTGCCACCAGCAGAGTCGAGCGGGGGGGCTATGAGCAGTTCTTC	CATSRVERGGYEQFF
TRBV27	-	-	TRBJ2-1	TGTGCCAGCAGTCCCCGGGACGAGGGGGGGTACAATGAGCAGTTCTTC	CASSPRDEGGYNEQFF
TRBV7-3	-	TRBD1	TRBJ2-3	TGTGCCAGCAGCTCCGGACAGGCGAGCACAGATACGCAGTATTTT	CASSSGQASTDTQYF
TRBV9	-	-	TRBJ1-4	TGTGCCAGCAGCGCTACAACAACTAATGAAAAACTGTTTTTT	CASSATTTNEKLFF
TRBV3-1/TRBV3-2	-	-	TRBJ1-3	TGTGCCAGCAGCCACACGGACACTTCCCACTCTGGAAACACCATATATTTT	CASSHTDTSHSGNTIYF
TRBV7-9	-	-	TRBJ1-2	TGTGCCAGCAGCGGTATCGGGGGGGACGGCTATGGCTACACCTTC	CASSGIGGDGYGYTF
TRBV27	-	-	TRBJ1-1	TGTGCCAGCACCTCTCTCAGGGGCACTGAAGCTTTCTTT	CASTSLRGTEAFF
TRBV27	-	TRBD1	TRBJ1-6	TGTGCCAGCAGTTTAGACAGGGCGAATTCACCCCTCCACTTT	CASSLDRANSPLHF
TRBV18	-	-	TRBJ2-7	TGTGCCAGCTCACCGTACAGAATCTCCTACGAGCAGTACTTC	CASSPYRISYEQYF
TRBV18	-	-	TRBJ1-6	TGTGCCAGCTCCCAGGGACACCCTAATAATTCACCCCTCCACTTT	CASSQGHPNNSPLHF
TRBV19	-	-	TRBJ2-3	TGTGCCAGTAGTATTTTGATTACGGGCGGGAAGACAGATACGCAGTATTTT	CASSILITGGKTDTQYF
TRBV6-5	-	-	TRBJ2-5	TGTGCCAGCAGTTACTCGATAGGCGGTTACCAAGAGACCCAGTACTTC	CASSYSIGGYQETQYF
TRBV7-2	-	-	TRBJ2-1	TGTGCCAGCAGCCCTGGGGGGGGGCCGTACAATGAGCAGTTCTTC	CASSPGGGPYNEQFF
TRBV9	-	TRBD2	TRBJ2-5	TGTGCCAGCAGCGTTGGACTAGGCGAAGAGACCCAGTACTTC	CASSVGLGEETQYF
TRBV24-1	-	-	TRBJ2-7	TGTGCCACCAGTGACCGTGACAGCTACGAGCAGTACTTC	CATSDRDSYEQYF
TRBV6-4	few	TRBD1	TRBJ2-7	TGTGCCAGCAGTGACTCCGAGACAGGGGACTACGAGCAGTACTTC	CASSDSETGDYEQYF
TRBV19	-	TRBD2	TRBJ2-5	TGTGCCAGTAGTATCGGTAGCGGGGATCAAGAGACCCAGTACTTC	CASSIGSGDQETQYF
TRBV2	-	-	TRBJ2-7	TGTGCCAGCAGGGGCGGAACCTACGAGCAGTACTTC	CASRGGTYEQYF
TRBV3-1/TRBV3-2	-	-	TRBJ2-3	TGTGCCAGCAGCCCTCACACAGATACGCAGTATTTT	CASSPHTDTQYF
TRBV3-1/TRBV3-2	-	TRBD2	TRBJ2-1	TGTGCCAGCAGCTACATCGGGGGGAGCTCCTACAATGAGCAGTTCTTC	CASSYIGGSSYNEQFF
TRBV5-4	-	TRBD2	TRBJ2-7	TGTGCCAGCAGCGCGCCGGGACTAGCGGGGGGGAACTACGAGCAGTACTTC	CASSAPGLAGGNYEQYF
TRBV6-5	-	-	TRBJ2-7	TGTGCCAGCAGTTTTGGGCTCAACTACGAGCAGTACTTC	CASSFGLNYEQYF
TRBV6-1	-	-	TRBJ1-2	TGTGCCAGCAGTGAAACCGGGGGTCGGGGTGGCTACACCTTC	CASSETGGRGGYTF
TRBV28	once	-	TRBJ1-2	TGTGCCAGCAGTTTTTACCTAGGGGCAGTAGGTGGCTACACCTTC	CASSFYLGAVGGYTF
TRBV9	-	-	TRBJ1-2	TGTGCCAGCAGCGTAGAGGATAACTATGGCTACACCTTC	CASSVEDNYGYTF
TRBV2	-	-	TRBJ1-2	TGTGCCAGCAGTGGCAGGGAGGCTGGCTACACCTTC	CASSGREAGYTF
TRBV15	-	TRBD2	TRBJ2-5	TGTGCCACCAGCAGAGCGGGGGGGCCCCCAGAGACCCAGTACTTC	CATSRAGGPPETQYF
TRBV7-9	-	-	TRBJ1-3	TGTGCCAGCAGCTTAAATTGGGCGGGTGGAAACACCATATATTTT	CASSLNWAGGNTIYF
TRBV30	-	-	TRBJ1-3	TGTGCCTGGAGTGCTGTCGGAAACACCATATATTTT	CAWSAVGNTIYF
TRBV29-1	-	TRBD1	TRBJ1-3	TGCAGCGGGGGGACAGGGAGCGGAAACACCATATATTTT	CSGGTGSGNTIYF
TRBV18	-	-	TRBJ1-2	TGTGCCAGCTCACTTCGGGGGCCTGACTATGGCTACACCTTC	CASSLRGPDYGYTF
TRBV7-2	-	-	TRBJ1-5	TGTGCCAGCAGCTTAGGGTGGTGGGGGCACAATCAGCCCCAGCATTTT	CASSLGWWGHNQPQHF
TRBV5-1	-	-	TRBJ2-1	TGCGCCAGCAGCTTGGGACCCGAGGACGGTGAGCAGTTCTTC	CASSLGPEDGEQFF
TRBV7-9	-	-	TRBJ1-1	TGTGCCAGCAGTCAGAAAAGTGACAGTCCTGAAGCTTTCTTT	CASSQKSDSPEAFF
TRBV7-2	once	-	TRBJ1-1	TGTGCCAGCAGCTTAGCCCGAACAGGTAACACTGAAGCTTTCTTT	CASSLARTGNTEAFF
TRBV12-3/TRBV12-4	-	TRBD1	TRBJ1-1	TGTGCCAGCAGTCTTGACAGGGGTGAAGCTTTCTTT	CASSLDRGEAFF
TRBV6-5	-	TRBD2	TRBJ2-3	TGTGCCAGCACGCGGGGGGGCCGTGGCACAGATACGCAGTATTTT	CASTRGGRGTDTQYF
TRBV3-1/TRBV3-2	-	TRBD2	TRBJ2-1	TGTGCCAGCAGACTAGCGGGAGGGCTAAATCCCAATGAGCAGTTCTTC	CASRLAGGLNPNEQFF
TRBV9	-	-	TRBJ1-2	TGTGCCAGCAGCCCCCGGACCTTCGGGTATGGCTACACCTTC	CASSPRTFGYGYTF
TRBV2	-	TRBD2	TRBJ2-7	TGTGCCAGCAGTGAACTGATGCTAGCGGGGTTCTACGAGCAGTACTTC	CASSELMLAGFYEQYF
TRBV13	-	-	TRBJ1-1	TGTGCCAGCAGCTTAGTGATCTTTGGTACTGAAGCTTTCTTT	CASSLVIFGTEAFF
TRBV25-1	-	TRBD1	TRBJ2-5	TGTGCCAGCAGTGAAGGGGACAGGTTCGTAGAGACCCAGTACTTC	CASSEGDRFVETQYF
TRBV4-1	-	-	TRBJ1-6	TGCGCCAGCAGCCAAGATAGAGGACTGAGCTCCTATAATTCACCCCTCCACTTT	CASSQDRGLSSYNSPLHF
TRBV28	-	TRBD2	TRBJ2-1	TGTGCCAGCAGTTTTAGCGGGAGCGTAACTAGCTCCTACAATGAGCAGTTCTTC	CASSFSGSVTSSYNEQFF
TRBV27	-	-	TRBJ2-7	TGTGCCAGCAGTTTATCGGCCGGGCGCTCCTACGAGCAGTACTTC	CASSLSAGRSYEQYF
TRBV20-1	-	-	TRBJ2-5	TGCAGTGCAATGGAGGAGACCCAGTACTTC	CSAMEETQYF
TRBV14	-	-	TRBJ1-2	TGTGCCAGCAGCCAAGATGTGACCCTCAATGGCTACACCTTC	CASSQDVTLNGYTF